Listed below are T cell receptor beta chains from one sample, sequenced in a study of T cell responses to AZD1222 COVID-19 vaccine. Some clones are missing from TCRdb's copy, which holds only in-frame ones; the method was immunoSEQ multiplex PCR. This table has tens of thousands of clones, around 80% appearing once. The input for sequencing was peripheral blood, taken 28 days after the second AZD1222 dose. All receptors come from an adult who received the AZD1222 COVID-19 vaccine. The CDR3 runs from the conserved cysteine through the conserved F or W. Fields, in order: J gene, V gene, clone size, D gene, CDR3 protein, CDR3 DNA. A D gene is named only where the DNA matches it firmly. Only some rows state a clone size, as once, few, many or a class for expanded clones.

J gene: TRBJ1-5; V gene: TRBV6-1; clone size: NA; D gene: NA; CDR3 protein: CASSELGQPQHF; CDR3 DNA: TGTGCCAGCAGTGAATTAGGTCAGCCCCAGCATTTT
J gene: TRBJ1-4; V gene: TRBV3-1/TRBV3-2; clone size: NA; D gene: NA; CDR3 protein: CASSQESWRVEKLFF; CDR3 DNA: TGTGCCAGCAGCCAAGAGTCCTGGCGGGTAGAAAAACTGTTTTTT
J gene: TRBJ1-3; V gene: TRBV7-9; clone size: NA; D gene: NA; CDR3 protein: CASSYTGTGNTIYF; CDR3 DNA: TGTGCCAGCAGCTATACAGGGACTGGAAACACCATATATTTT
J gene: TRBJ2-2; V gene: TRBV5-5; clone size: NA; D gene: NA; CDR3 protein: CASSLGRGTGELFF; CDR3 DNA: TGTGCCAGCAGCTTGGGTAGGGGGACCGGGGAGCTGTTTTTT
J gene: TRBJ1-5; V gene: TRBV28; clone size: NA; D gene: TRBD1; CDR3 protein: CASSGGQGGDQPQHF; CDR3 DNA: TGTGCCAGCAGTGGGGGACAGGGCGGAGATCAGCCCCAGCATTTT
J gene: TRBJ2-1; V gene: TRBV2; clone size: NA; D gene: TRBD2; CDR3 protein: CASSEAGLDINEQFF; CDR3 DNA: TGTGCCAGCAGTGAAGCGGGACTAGATATCAATGAGCAGTTCTTC
J gene: TRBJ2-2; V gene: TRBV6-4; clone size: NA; D gene: NA; CDR3 protein: CASSVSPPGGGSGELFF; CDR3 DNA: TGTGCCAGCAGTGTTTCTCCTCCAGGGGGAGGATCCGGGGAGCTGTTTTTT
J gene: TRBJ1-2; V gene: TRBV4-1; clone size: NA; D gene: NA; CDR3 protein: CASSQETRGNYGYTF; CDR3 DNA: TGCGCCAGCAGCCAAGAAACCAGGGGAAACTATGGCTACACCTTC
J gene: TRBJ2-3; V gene: TRBV27; clone size: NA; D gene: NA; CDR3 protein: CASSLGQTSSTDTQYF; CDR3 DNA: TGTGCCAGCAGTTTAGGACAGACCTCTAGCACAGATACGCAGTATTTT
J gene: TRBJ1-1; V gene: TRBV2; clone size: NA; D gene: NA; CDR3 protein: CASKQGFTEAFF; CDR3 DNA: TGTGCCAGCAAACAGGGTTTCACTGAAGCTTTCTTT
J gene: TRBJ1-1; V gene: TRBV7-3; clone size: NA; D gene: NA; CDR3 protein: CASSLWWNTEAFF; CDR3 DNA: TGTGCCAGCAGCTTATGGTGGAACACTGAAGCTTTCTTT
J gene: TRBJ1-2; V gene: TRBV5-1; clone size: NA; D gene: NA; CDR3 protein: CASSLAGGSGYGYTF; CDR3 DNA: TGCGCCAGCAGCTTGGCTGGGGGGTCTGGCTATGGCTACACCTTC
J gene: TRBJ2-1; V gene: TRBV15; clone size: NA; D gene: TRBD1; CDR3 protein: CATSEGQGVGNEQFF; CDR3 DNA: TGTGCCACCAGCGAGGGACAGGGGGTAGGCAATGAGCAGTTCTTC
J gene: TRBJ2-5; V gene: TRBV5-1; clone size: NA; D gene: NA; CDR3 protein: CASSLQGFNQETQYF; CDR3 DNA: TGCGCCAGCAGCCTCCAGGGTTTTAATCAAGAGACCCAGTACTTC
J gene: TRBJ1-5; V gene: TRBV12-3/TRBV12-4; clone size: few; D gene: NA; CDR3 protein: CASSIGQNQPQHF; CDR3 DNA: TGTGCCAGCAGCATAGGTCAGAATCAGCCCCAGCATTTT
J gene: TRBJ2-1; V gene: TRBV10-1; clone size: NA; D gene: TRBD2; CDR3 protein: CASSESSGGAHEQFF; CDR3 DNA: TGCGCCAGCAGTGAGTCTAGCGGGGGGGCCCATGAGCAGTTCTTC
J gene: TRBJ1-2; V gene: TRBV12-3/TRBV12-4; clone size: few; D gene: NA; CDR3 protein: CASKWGGKGGYTF; CDR3 DNA: TGTGCCAGCAAGTGGGGAGGGAAAGGTGGCTACACCTTC
J gene: TRBJ2-7; V gene: TRBV1; clone size: NA; D gene: NA; CDR3 protein: CTSSQTEVLGVRAGTPTYEQYF; CDR3 DNA: TGCACCAGCAGCCAAACGGAGGTTTTAGGCGTCCGGGCCGGGACTCCAACCTACGAGCAGTACTTC
J gene: TRBJ2-3; V gene: TRBV5-1; clone size: few; D gene: NA; CDR3 protein: CASSFPGDDTQYF; CDR3 DNA: TGCGCCAGCAGCTTCCCAGGGGACGATACGCAGTATTTT
J gene: TRBJ1-2; V gene: TRBV30; clone size: NA; D gene: TRBD1; CDR3 protein: CAWSSTGGFSYGYTF; CDR3 DNA: TGTGCCTGGAGTTCGACAGGGGGCTTCAGCTATGGCTACACCTTC
J gene: TRBJ1-2; V gene: TRBV28; clone size: few; D gene: TRBD1; CDR3 protein: CASAKGDRGGYTF; CDR3 DNA: TGTGCCAGCGCGAAAGGAGACAGGGGCGGGTACACCTTC
J gene: TRBJ1-6; V gene: TRBV12-3/TRBV12-4; clone size: NA; D gene: NA; CDR3 protein: CASSPGNNSPLHF; CDR3 DNA: TGTGCCAGCAGTCCAGGGAATAATTCACCCCTCCACTTT
J gene: TRBJ1-5; V gene: TRBV7-8; clone size: NA; D gene: NA; CDR3 protein: CASSPRRDSNQPQHF; CDR3 DNA: TGTGCCAGCAGCCCGAGACGGGATAGCAATCAGCCCCAGCATTTT
J gene: TRBJ1-6; V gene: TRBV6-5; clone size: NA; D gene: NA; CDR3 protein: CASSNINSYNSPLHF; CDR3 DNA: TGTGCCAGCAGCAACATTAACTCCTATAATTCACCCCTCCACTTT